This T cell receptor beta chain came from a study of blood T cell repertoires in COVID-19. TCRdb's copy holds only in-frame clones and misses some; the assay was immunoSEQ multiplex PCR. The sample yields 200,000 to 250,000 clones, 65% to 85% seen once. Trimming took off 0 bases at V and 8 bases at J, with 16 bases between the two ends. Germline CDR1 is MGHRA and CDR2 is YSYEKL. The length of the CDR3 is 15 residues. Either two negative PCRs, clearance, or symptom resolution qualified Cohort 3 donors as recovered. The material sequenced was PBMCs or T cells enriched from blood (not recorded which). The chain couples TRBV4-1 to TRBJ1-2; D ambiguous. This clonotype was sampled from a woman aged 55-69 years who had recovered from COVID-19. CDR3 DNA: TGCGCCAGCAGCCAAGAGGGCAATCCCCCAAGGGGCTACACCTTC. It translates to CASSQEGNPPRGYTF.